The clone carrying this T cell receptor beta chain has ten or more counts. These data are taken from a study of Graves' ophthalmopathy and Graves' hyperthyroidism. Investigators amplified TCR beta CDR3 regions from RNA transcripts. First-round RT-PCR used HTBI primers; second-round multiplex PCR followed. TCRdb reprocessed the multiplex PCR reads with MiXCR, giving one entry per CDR3 protein. The sample comprises about 740,000 distinct CDR3 sequences, 35% to 50% of which are singletons, and approximately 43% rests with the top ten. The J segment lost 7 bases and the V segment lost 5 bases, leaving 6 bases of the junction unmatched. Germline CDR1 and CDR2: SGDLS and YYNGEE. The CDR3 is made up of 13 amino acids.

The chain links TRBV9 to TRBJ1-2, with TRBD1 identical over 9 bases. Material for sequencing was peripheral blood. The sequence derives from an adult man with Graves' ophthalmopathy. Written as DNA, the CDR3 is TGTGCCAGCAGTGACACAGGGGGCTTTGGCTACACCTTC. Protein product: CASSDTGGFGYTF.